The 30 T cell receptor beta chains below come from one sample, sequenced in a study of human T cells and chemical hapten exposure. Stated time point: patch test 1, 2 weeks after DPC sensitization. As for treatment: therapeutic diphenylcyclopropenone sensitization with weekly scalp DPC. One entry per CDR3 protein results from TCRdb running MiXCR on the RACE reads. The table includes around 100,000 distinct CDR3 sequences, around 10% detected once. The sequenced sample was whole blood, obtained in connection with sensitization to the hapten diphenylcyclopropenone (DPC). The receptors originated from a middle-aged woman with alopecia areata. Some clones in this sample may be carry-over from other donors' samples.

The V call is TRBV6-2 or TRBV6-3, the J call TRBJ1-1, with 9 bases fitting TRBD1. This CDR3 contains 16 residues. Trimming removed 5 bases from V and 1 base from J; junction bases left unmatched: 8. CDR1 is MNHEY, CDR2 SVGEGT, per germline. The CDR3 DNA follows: TGTGCCAGCAGTCAACACAGGGGGCTGCCGAACACTGAAGCTTTCTTT. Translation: CASSQHRGLPNTEAFF.

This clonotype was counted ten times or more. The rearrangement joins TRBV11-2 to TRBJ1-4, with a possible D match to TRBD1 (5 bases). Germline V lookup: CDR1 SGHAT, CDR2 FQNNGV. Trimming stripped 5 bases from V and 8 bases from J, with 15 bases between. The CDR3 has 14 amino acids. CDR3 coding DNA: TGTGCCAGCAGCCAGAGAGGGACTTGGGAAAAACTGTTTTTT. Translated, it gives CASSQRGTWEKLFF.

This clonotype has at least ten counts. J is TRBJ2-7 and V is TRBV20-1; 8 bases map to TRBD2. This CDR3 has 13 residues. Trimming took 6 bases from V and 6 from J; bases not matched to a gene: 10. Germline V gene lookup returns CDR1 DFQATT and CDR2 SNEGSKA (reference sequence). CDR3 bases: TGCAGTGCCGCGCGGGAGGTGACAGGCGAGCAGTACTTC. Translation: CSAAREVTGEQYF.

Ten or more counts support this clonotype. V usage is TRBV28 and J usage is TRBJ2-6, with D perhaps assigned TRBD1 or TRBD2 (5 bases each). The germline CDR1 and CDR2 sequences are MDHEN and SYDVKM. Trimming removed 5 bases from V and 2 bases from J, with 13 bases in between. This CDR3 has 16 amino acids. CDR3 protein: CASSRDGPPGANVLTF. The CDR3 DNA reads TGTGCCAGCAGTAGGGACGGGCCACCTGGGGCCAACGTCCTGACTTTC. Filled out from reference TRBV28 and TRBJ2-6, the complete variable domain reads DVKVTQSSRYLVKRTGEKVFLECVQDMDHENMFWYRQDPGLGLRLIYFSYDVKMKEKGDIPEGYSVSREKKERFSLILESASTNQTSMYLCASSRDGPPGANVLTFGAGSRLTVL.

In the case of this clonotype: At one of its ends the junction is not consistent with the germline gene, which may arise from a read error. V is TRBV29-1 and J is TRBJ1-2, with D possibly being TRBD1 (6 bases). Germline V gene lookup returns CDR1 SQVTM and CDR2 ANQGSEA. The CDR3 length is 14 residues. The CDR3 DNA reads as TGCAGCGTTGCGCCCCGGGGGGCAGGTTATGGCTACGCCTTC. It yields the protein CSVAPRGAGYGYAF.

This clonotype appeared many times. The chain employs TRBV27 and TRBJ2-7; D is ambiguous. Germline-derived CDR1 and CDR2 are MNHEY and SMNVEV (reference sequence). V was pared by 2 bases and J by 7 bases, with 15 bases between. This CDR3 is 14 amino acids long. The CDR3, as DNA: TGTGCCAGCAGTTTACGAGCTCCCCTAGGGGAGCAGTACTTC. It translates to CASSLRAPLGEQYF.

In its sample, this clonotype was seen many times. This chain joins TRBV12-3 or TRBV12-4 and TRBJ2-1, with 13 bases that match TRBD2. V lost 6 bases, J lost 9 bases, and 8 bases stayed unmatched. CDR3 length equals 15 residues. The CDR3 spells CASSITSGRVGEQFF. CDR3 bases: TGTGCCAGCAGCATAACTAGCGGGAGGGTCGGTGAGCAGTTCTTC.

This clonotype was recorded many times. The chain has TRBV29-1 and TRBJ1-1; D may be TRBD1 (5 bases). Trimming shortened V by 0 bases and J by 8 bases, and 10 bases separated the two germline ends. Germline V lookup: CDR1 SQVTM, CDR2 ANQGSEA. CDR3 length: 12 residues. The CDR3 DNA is TGCAGCGTTGAAGACTTAGGGGAAGAAGCTTTCTTT. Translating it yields CSVEDLGEEAFF.

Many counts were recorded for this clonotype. The CDR3, as DNA: TGTGCCAGCAGTTACCCCTCAGGGAGTGGCGAGCAGTACTTC. It translates to CASSYPSGSGEQYF. The V gene is TRBV6-5, the J gene TRBJ2-7; the D gene could be TRBD1 or TRBD2 (5 bases each). Trimming took 2 bases from V and 6 from J, leaving 14 bases between them. The germline V gene encodes CDR1 MNHEY and CDR2 SVGAGI. The CDR3 contains 14 residues.

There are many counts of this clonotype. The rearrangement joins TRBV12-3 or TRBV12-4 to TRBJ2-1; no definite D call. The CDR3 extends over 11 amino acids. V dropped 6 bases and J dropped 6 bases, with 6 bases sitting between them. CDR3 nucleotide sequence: TGTGCCAGCAGCTCCCCCAATGAGCAGTTCTTC. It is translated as CASSSPNEQFF.

The CDR3 is CASRLVLGQGNQPQHF. CDR3 sequence (DNA): TGTGCAAGTCGCTTAGTCCTGGGACAGGGCAATCAGCCCCAGCATTTT. This sequence joins TRBV12-2 and TRBJ1-5; TRBD1 reflects the table's D call only, with no check against the DNA. TRBV12-2 is reported as a pseudogene. There are 16 residues in the CDR3.

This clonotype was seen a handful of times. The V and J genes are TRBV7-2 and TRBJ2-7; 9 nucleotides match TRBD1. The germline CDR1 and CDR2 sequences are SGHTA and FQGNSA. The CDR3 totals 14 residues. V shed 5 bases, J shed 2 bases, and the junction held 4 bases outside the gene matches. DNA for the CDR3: TGTGCCAGCAGCCGGACAGGGGTGACCTACGAGCAGTACTTC. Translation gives CASSRTGVTYEQYF.

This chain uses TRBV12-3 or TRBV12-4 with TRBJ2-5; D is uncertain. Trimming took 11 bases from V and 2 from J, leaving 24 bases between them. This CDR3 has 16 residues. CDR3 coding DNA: TGTGCCTCTTCGGCTGGATTATTCTCAATACAAGAGACCCAGTACTTC. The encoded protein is CASSAGLFSIQETQYF.

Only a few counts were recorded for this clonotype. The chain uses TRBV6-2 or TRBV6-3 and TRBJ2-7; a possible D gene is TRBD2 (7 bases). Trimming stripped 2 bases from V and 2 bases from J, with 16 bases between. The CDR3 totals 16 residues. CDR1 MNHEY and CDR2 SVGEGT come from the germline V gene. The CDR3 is CASSYELRGPAYEQYF. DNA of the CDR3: TGTGCCAGCAGTTACGAGCTGCGGGGGCCCGCCTACGAGCAGTACTTC.

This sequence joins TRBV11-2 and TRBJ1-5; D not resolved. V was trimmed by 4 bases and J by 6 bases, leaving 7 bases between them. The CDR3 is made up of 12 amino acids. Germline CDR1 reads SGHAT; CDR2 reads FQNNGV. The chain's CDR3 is CASSSGGQPQHF. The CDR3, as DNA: TGTGCCAGCAGCTCAGGAGGTCAGCCCCAGCATTTT.

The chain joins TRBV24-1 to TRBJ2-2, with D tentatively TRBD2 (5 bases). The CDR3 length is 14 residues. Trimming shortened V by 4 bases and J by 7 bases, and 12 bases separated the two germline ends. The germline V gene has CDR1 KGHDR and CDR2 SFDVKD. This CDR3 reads CATSDPYRDGELFF. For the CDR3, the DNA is TGTGCCACCAGTGACCCTTATCGGGACGGGGAGCTGTTTTTT.

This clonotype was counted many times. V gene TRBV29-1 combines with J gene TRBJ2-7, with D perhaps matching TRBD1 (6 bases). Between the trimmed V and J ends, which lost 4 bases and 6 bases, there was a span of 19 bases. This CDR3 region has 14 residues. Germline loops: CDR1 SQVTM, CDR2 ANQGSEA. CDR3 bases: TGCAGCGTTGGTTGGGGGCAGGGGTTCTTCGAGCAGTACTTC. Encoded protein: CSVGWGQGFFEQYF.

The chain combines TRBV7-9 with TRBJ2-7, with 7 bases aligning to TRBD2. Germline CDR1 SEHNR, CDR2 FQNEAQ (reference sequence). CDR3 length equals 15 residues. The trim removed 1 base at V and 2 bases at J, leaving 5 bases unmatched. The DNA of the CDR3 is TGTGCCAGCAGCTTAGAGGGCGGGGGACCCTACGAGCAGTACTTC. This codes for CASSLEGGGPYEQYF.

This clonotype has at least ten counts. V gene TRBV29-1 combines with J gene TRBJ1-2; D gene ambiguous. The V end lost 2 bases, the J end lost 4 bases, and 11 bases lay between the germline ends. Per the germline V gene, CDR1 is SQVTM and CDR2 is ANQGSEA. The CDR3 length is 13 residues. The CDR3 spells CSVERSTTYGYTF. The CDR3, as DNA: TGCAGCGTTGAACGATCGACCACCTATGGCTACACCTTC.

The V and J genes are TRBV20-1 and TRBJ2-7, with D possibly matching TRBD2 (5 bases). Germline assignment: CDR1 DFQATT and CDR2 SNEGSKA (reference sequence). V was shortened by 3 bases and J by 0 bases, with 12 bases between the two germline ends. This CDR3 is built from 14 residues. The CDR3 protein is CSASPAGSSYEQYF. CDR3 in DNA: TGCAGTGCTAGTCCCGCGGGCAGCTCCTACGAGCAGTACTTC.

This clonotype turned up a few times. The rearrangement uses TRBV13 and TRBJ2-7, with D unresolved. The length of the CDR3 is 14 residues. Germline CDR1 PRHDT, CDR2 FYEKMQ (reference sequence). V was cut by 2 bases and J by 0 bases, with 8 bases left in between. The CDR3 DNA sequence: TGTGCCAGCAGCTTAATAGGAAGCTCCTACGAGCAGTACTTC. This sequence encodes CASSLIGSSYEQYF.

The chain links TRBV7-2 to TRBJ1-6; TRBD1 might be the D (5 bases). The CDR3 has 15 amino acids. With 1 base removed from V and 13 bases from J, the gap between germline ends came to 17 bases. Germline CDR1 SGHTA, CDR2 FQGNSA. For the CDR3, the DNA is TGTGCCAGCAGCTTAGGTCGCCAGGGAGGTCTCCCCCTCCACTTT. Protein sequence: CASSLGRQGGLPLHF. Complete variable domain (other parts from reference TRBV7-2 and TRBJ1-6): GAGVSQSPSNKVTEKGKDVELRCDPISGHTALYWYRQSLGQGLEFLIYFQGNSAPDKSGLPSDRFSAERTGGSVSTLTIQRTQQEDSAVYLCASSLGRQGGLPLHFGNGTRLTVT.

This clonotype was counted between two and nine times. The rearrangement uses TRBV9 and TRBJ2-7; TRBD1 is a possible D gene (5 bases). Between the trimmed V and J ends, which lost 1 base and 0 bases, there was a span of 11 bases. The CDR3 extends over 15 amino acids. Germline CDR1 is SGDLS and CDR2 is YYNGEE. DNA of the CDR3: TGTGCCAGCAGCGTAAGTGGGGCTAGCTCCTACGAGCAGTACTTC. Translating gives CASSVSGASSYEQYF. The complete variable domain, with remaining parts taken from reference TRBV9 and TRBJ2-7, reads DSGVTQTPKHLITATGQRVTLRCSPRSGDLSVYWYQQSLDQGLQFLIQYYNGEERAKGNILERFSAQQFPDLHSELNLSSLELGDSALYFCASSVSGASSYEQYFGPGTRLTVT.

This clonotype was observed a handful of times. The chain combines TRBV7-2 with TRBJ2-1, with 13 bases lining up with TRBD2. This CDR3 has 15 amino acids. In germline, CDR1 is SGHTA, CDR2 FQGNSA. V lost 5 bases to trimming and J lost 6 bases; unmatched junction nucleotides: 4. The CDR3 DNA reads TGTGCCAGCAGCGTAGGGACTAGCGGGACCAATGAGCAGTTCTTC. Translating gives CASSVGTSGTNEQFF.

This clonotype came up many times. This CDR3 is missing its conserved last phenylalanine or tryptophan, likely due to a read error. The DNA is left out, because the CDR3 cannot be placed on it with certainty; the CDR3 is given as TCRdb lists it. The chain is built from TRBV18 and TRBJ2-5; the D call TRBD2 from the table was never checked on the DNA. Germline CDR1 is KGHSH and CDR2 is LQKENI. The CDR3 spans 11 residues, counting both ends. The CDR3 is CASSPKGPGIV.

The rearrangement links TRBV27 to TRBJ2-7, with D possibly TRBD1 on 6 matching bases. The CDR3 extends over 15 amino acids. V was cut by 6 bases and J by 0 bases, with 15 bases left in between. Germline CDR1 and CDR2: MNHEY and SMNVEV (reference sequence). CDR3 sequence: CASRVPTGISYEQYF. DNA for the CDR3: TGTGCCAGCAGGGTCCCGACAGGCATCTCCTACGAGCAGTACTTC.

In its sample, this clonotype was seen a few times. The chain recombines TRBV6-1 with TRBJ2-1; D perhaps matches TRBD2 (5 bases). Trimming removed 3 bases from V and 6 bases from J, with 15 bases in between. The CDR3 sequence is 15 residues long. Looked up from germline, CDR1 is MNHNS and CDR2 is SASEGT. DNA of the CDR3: TGTGCCAGCAGTGACCGGGGTCGGTTGGTCAATGAGCAGTTCTTC. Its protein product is CASSDRGRLVNEQFF.

The DNA for the CDR3 is TGCAGCGTTTCCGATGGCTACACCTTC. This sequence encodes CSVSDGYTF. V and J are TRBV29-1 and TRBJ1-2; D is undetermined. The CDR3 has 9 residues. Germline CDR1 and CDR2: SQVTM and ANQGSEA. V was shortened by 5 bases and J by 6 bases, with 4 bases between the two germline ends.

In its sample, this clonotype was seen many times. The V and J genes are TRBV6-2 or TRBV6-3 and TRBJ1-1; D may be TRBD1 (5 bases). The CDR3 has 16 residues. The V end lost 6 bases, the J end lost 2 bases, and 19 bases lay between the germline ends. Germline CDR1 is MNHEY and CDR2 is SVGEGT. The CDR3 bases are TGTGCCAGCAGCACCCCGTGGGGCGTCGGAAACACTGAAGCTTTCTTT. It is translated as CASSTPWGVGNTEAFF.

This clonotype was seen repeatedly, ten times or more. The chain's CDR3 is CASSAGSGGGGKETQYF. The CDR3 DNA sequence: TGTGCCAGCAGCGCCGGGTCGGGTGGAGGGGGTAAAGAGACCCAGTACTTC. The V and J genes are TRBV9 and TRBJ2-5, with D perhaps matching TRBD1 or TRBD2 (6 bases each). V lost 3 bases and J lost 3, with 21 bases in between. This CDR3 is 17 amino acids long. Germline V lookup: CDR1 SGDLS, CDR2 YYNGEE. The full variable domain, rest sourced from reference TRBV9 and TRBJ2-5, is DSGVTQTPKHLITATGQRVTLRCSPRSGDLSVYWYQQSLDQGLQFLIQYYNGEERAKGNILERFSAQQFPDLHSELNLSSLELGDSALYFCASSAGSGGGGKETQYFGPGTRLLVL.